Below are 10 T cell receptor beta chains sequenced from a single sample in a study of T cells after yellow fever vaccination. TCRdb itself ran the 5' RACE reads through MiXCR, one entry per CDR3 protein. The table shows 620,000 or so distinct CDR3 sequences, with around 12% occurring only once. Here the sequenced sample was PBMCs, taken on the day of the yellow fever booster vaccination. All receptors derive from a man aged 25 to 40 who received the YFV17D yellow fever vaccine.

With respect to this clonotype: The junction departs from germline at one end; a sequencing error may be responsible. The chain joins TRBV7-9 to TRBJ2-2; D could derive from TRBD1 or TRBD2 (5 bases each). This CDR3 contains 15 residues. Germline assignment: CDR1 SEHNR and CDR2 FQNEAQ (reference sequence). CDR3 amino acids: CASSRQGSVTGELIF. The CDR3 DNA reads as TGTGCCAGCAGCCGGCAGGGTTCTGTTACCGGGGAGCTGATTTTT.

There are a few counts of this clonotype. V and J are TRBV6-2 or TRBV6-3 and TRBJ2-7; 10 nucleotides agree with TRBD2. Per germline, CDR1 MNHEY and CDR2 SVGEGT. This CDR3 is built from 14 residues. V lost 0 bases, J lost 6 bases, and 2 bases stayed unmatched. DNA of the CDR3: TGTGCCAGCAGTTACTCCAGCGGGAGGGTCGAGCAGTACTTC. As protein: CASSYSSGRVEQYF.

V gene TRBV19 combines with J gene TRBJ2-3, with TRBD1 matching over 7 bases. The CDR3 contains 15 residues. The V segment lost 3 bases and the J segment 0 bases; nucleotides outside the gene matches: 3. Germline V CDR1 and CDR2: LNHDA, SQIVND (reference sequence). This CDR3 reads CASSMRQGSTDTQYF. CDR3 coding DNA: TGTGCCAGTAGTATGAGACAGGGAAGCACAGATACGCAGTATTTT.

The chain has TRBV5-4 and TRBJ1-2; TRBD1 aligns across 7 bases. Germline V gives CDR1 SGHNT, CDR2 YYREEE (reference sequence). J lost 6 bases, V lost 7 bases, and 9 bases had no gene match. CDR3 length equals 13 residues. The chain's CDR3 is CASCLTGSDGYTF. For the CDR3, the DNA is TGTGCCAGCTGTTTGACAGGGTCCGATGGCTACACCTTC.

This clonotype was picked up a small number of times. The chain couples TRBV5-6 to TRBJ2-1, with D uncertain. Germline V gene lookup returns CDR1 SGHDT and CDR2 YYEEEE. CDR3 length: 15 amino acids. V was clipped by 1 base and J by 0 bases, with 8 bases between them. The CDR3 sequence is CASSLTISSYNEQFF. The CDR3 DNA sequence: TGTGCCAGCAGCTTGACCATCAGCTCCTACAATGAGCAGTTCTTC.

There are many counts of this clonotype. This chain uses TRBV5-1 with TRBJ2-7; the D gene is possibly TRBD1 (6 bases). The CDR3 is 12 amino acids. Deletions cut 4 bases from V and 5 bases from J, with 10 bases between. Germline-derived CDR1 and CDR2 are SGHRS and YFSETQ. The CDR3 DNA reads as TGCGCCAGCAGCATCGGGACACACGAGCAGTACTTC. Protein: CASSIGTHEQYF.

This clonotype was counted ten times or more. This chain joins TRBV28 and TRBJ1-1; 8 positions match TRBD1. Germline V gene data show CDR1 as MDHEN and CDR2 as SYDVKM. V lost 6 bases, J lost 0 bases, and 3 bases stayed unmatched. The length of the CDR3 is 14 residues. The CDR3 DNA follows: TGTGCCAGCAGGTCGACAGGGGTGAACACTGAAGCTTTCTTT. Translated: CASRSTGVNTEAFF.

The chain employs TRBV7-9 and TRBJ2-5; possibly TRBD1 or TRBD2 for D (6 bases each). Deletions cut 11 bases from V and 9 bases from J, with 19 bases between. The germline gives CDR1 SEHNR, CDR2 FQNEAQ (reference sequence). The CDR3 length is 12 residues. CDR3 DNA: TGTGCCGGACTAAGGGGGAGCTGGGCCCAGTACTTC. Translation: CAGLRGSWAQYF. Complete variable domain (other parts from reference TRBV7-9 and TRBJ2-5): DTGVSQNPRHKITKRGQNVTFRCDPISEHNRLYWYRQTLGQGPEFLTYFQNEAQLEKSRLLSDRFSAERPKGSFSTLEIQRTEQGDSAMYLCAGLRGSWAQYFGPGTRLLVL.

The CDR3 here is CAISESTFEQFF. The DNA of the CDR3 is TGTGCCATCAGTGAGTCGACCTTTGAACAGTTCTTC. The chain links TRBV10-3 to TRBJ2-1; D is unresolved. V lost 0 bases, J lost 13 bases, and 10 bases lay in between. The CDR3 is 12 residues long. In germline, CDR1 is ENHRY, CDR2 SYGVKD.

The chain couples TRBV20-1 to TRBJ2-7, with D perhaps assigned TRBD1 or TRBD2 (6 bases each). The CDR3 contains 14 residues. V shed 2 bases and J shed 6 bases, with 17 bases lying between them. Germline V lookup: CDR1 DFQATT, CDR2 SNEGSKA (reference sequence). CDR3 sequence reads: CSARKTWGASEQYF. DNA of the CDR3: TGCAGTGCTAGAAAGACGTGGGGGGCGTCCGAGCAGTACTTC.